The present T cell receptor (beta chain) was sequenced within a study of blood T cells in healthy people across ages (dated by TCRdb to the mid-2010s). Regarding the study in general: In model experiments, roughly one uniquely barcoded TCR beta cDNA molecule per two T cells was captured by template switching. Four age groups were formed from the donors: young (average approximately 15 years), middle-aged (around 39), aged (around 68) and long-lived (more than 75). The study analyzed two additional independent replicas of 1 million unique cDNA reads from the same blood draw for two donors, one aged 18 to 30 and one aged 80 or older. The study measured age-related changes in TCR beta repertoire diversity using deep sequencing normalized with unique cDNA molecular identifiers. To avoid experimental bias, donors of different ages were randomly spread across the sequencing lanes.

The 39 donors, aged 6 to 90 years, were systemically healthy Caucasian individuals from Russia. Each donor gave 8 to 10 milliliters of peripheral blood, collected into EDTA-treated Vacutainer tubes. Ficoll-Paque density-gradient centrifugation was used to isolate PBMCs, with at least 6.5 million per sample. Total RNA, at least 6 micrograms per sample, was extracted from PBMCs with Trizol reagent. For every donor, flow cytometry on a PBMC aliquot measured the percentage of naive CD45RAhigh/CD27high T cells. Findings and caveats that apply to the study as a whole: The percentage of naive T cells measured by flow cytometry correlated strongly with observed TCR beta diversity. The long-lived group showed more naive CD4+ T cells, fewer expanded clones and increased TCR diversity than the aged group, suggesting age selection. The CMV infection status of donors was not known, potentially confounding age-related changes in expanded clonotypes. Estimates of total diversity based on one million sequenced T cells were considered lower bounds and underestimates. Because profiling used bulk unsorted PBMCs, naive and antigen-experienced compartments could not be compared conclusively. As age increased, observed TCR beta diversity per million T cells dropped in a roughly linear way, and a significant reduction was already evident by age roughly 40.

Library method: 5' RACE. Sequencing instrument: Illumina HiSeq 2500. A second PCR of 7 to 11 cycles was performed with a sample-barcoded 5' primer and a J-beta primer mix. A unique molecular identifier was introduced onto each TCR beta cDNA molecule by a template-switch 5' adaptor carrying 12 random nucleotides. At least 2.5 million CDR3-containing paired-end reads were obtained from each sample. First-strand cDNA was synthesized from all RNA with the Mint cDNA synthesis kit, primed by a TRBC-specific oligonucleotide. Following uracil-DNA glycosylase treatment, a first 18-cycle PCR with universal primers M1SS and BC2_uni_R was performed on all cDNA. In the original analysis: Normalization of each sample was performed by random selection of 1 million high-quality reads, each carrying a distinct molecular identifier. Instead of being binned into consensus sequences, reads that shared molecular identifiers were thrown out. MiTCR, set to a Q25 quality threshold and the strictest error-elimination algorithm, was used for CDR3 identification, clonotype clustering and error correction. A nonparametric unseen species model with Euler transformation was used to estimate lower-bound total TCR beta diversity. The public reads were run again by TCRdb, first through fastp at Q25 and then through MiXCR, and only productive beta chains were kept. Each record represents a unique CDR3 protein, reported with the most common genes and DNA among its rows. The V and J calls, along with clone size, are taken from TCRdb and not from the paper's own processing. The sample includes 800,000 to 950,000 distinct CDR3 sequences, with under 40% observed a single time. Of the sample, roughly 13% falls within the top ten clones.

Worth noting for this clonotype: What antigen it recognizes has not been identified. Base qualities are not recorded, but no much larger clone differs from it by a single base.

Measured from the cysteine to the phenylalanine, the CDR3 is 15 residues long. Here the CDR3 DNA is all that survives: 45 bases in frame from base 1. CDR1 MNHEY and CDR2 SVGAGI were looked up in the germline V gene. V loses 2 bases, J loses 2 bases, and the germline ends lie 12 bases apart. This sequence originates from a man aged 18 to 30 in good health. The sample was blood. The chain uses TRBV6-5 and TRBJ1-1; no D gene can be assigned with confidence. The CDR3 protein is CASSYNKVLNTEAFF. The nucleotide sequence reads TGTGCCAGCAGTTACAACAAAGTACTTAACACTGAAGCTTTCTTT.